This T cell receptor beta chain derives from a study of cytomegalovirus exposure and HLA in healthy donors. The CDR3 has 14 residues. Trimming cost V 3 bases and J 0 bases; bases outside gene matches: 1. In germline, CDR1 is SGHTA, CDR2 FQGNSA. Findings of the study overall: One variant, a missense change in DCLRE1C, was linked in a later analysis to TCR beta V- and J-gene trimming. Among donors in an Asian-associated ancestry cluster, a later analysis reportedly found fewer N-insertions than the roughly 700-donor mean. The majority of CMV-associated TCR beta chains were reported as apparently HLA-restricted in a later analysis.

Healthy bone marrow donors supplied every sample. PCR involved 60 Vbeta and 13 Jbeta primers. Sequenced by immunoSEQ multiplex PCR; TCRdb stores in-frame clones only, minus some. This table holds under 300,000 clones, roughly 85% found once. Regarding this clone: What it binds is unknown.

Sequenced input: PBMCs. The chain has TRBV7-2 and TRBJ2-7, with 8 positions matching TRBD2. The sequence was collected from a man in his forties or fifties in good health and CMV-seropositive. The CDR3 DNA is TGTGCCAGCAGCTTTGCGGGAGGCTCCTACGAGCAGTACTTC. As protein: CASSFAGGSYEQYF. Looking up the rest from reference TRBV7-2 and TRBJ2-7 gives the full variable domain: GAGVSQSPSNKVTEKGKDVELRCDPISGHTALYWYRQSLGQGLEFLIYFQGNSAPDKSGLPSDRFSAERTGGSVSTLTIQRTQQEDSAVYLCASSFAGGSYEQYFGPGTRLTVT.